This TCR beta chain comes out of a study of CD8+ T cells in alopecia areata. Germline CDR1 SEHNR, CDR2 FQNEAQ (reference sequence). There are 17 residues in the CDR3. V dropped 1 base and J dropped 5; count of bases not matched to a gene: 14. Isolated RNA was reverse transcribed into cDNA used as the sequencing template. Sequenced by immunoSEQ multiplex PCR; TCRdb stores in-frame clones only, minus some. The repertoire consists of about 130,000 clones, with roughly 50% occurring once and the leading ten covering approximately 15%. The treatment here: oral pan-JAK inhibitor, 5-10 mg twice daily. PBMC-derived CD4+ and CD8+ T cells were sorted.

The receptor's source is a human donor with alopecia areata. The chain is built from TRBV7-9 and TRBJ2-7; the match to TRBD1 covers 7 bases. The source material was CD8+ T cells sorted from blood, sampled at week 4, from a patient treated with tofacitinib. The CDR3 nucleotides read TGTGCCAGCAGCTTAGGTTATCGTGGGCAGGGGGTCAACGAGCAGTACTTC. Its protein product is CASSLGYRGQGVNEQYF.